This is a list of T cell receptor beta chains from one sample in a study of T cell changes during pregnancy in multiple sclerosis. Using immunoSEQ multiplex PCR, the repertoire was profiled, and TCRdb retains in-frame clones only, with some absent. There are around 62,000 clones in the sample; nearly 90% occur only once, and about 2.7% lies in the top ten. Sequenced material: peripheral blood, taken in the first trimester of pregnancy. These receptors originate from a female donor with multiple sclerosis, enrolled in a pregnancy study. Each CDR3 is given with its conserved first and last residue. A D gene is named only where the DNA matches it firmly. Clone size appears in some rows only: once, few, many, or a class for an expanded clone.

CAWNFNYGYTF	TGTGCCTGGAACTTTAACTATGGCTACACCTTC	.	.	TRBJ1-2	TRBV30
CASRTRGNTEAFF	TGCGCCAGCAGGACCAGGGGGAACACTGAAGCTTTCTTT	.	.	TRBJ1-1	TRBV5-1
CAISELGERGSYEQYF	TGTGCCATCAGCGAATTGGGCGAGCGGGGGAGCTACGAGCAGTACTTC	TRBD2	.	TRBJ2-7	TRBV10-3
CASSLGSSDTQYF	TGCGCCAGCAGCCTAGGTAGCTCAGATACGCAGTATTTT	.	.	TRBJ2-3	TRBV5-1
CASKRDNSGNTIYF	TGCGCCAGCAAACGGGACAACTCTGGAAACACCATATATTTT	.	.	TRBJ1-3	TRBV5-1
CASNPGTALNTEAFF	TGTGCCAGCAACCCCGGGACAGCCCTGAACACTGAAGCTTTCTTT	TRBD1	.	TRBJ1-1	TRBV27
CASSRWDRGKETQYF	TGTGCCAGCAGCCGTTGGGACAGGGGAAAAGAGACCCAGTACTTC	TRBD1	.	TRBJ2-5	TRBV14
CASSSHSGGAYEQYF	TGTGCCAGCAGTTCCCATTCGGGGGGGGCCTACGAGCAGTACTTC	TRBD2	.	TRBJ2-7	TRBV6-5
CASRGELAGEAQYF	TGTGCCAGCAGGGGGGAACTAGCGGGGGAGGCCCAGTACTTC	TRBD2	.	TRBJ2-5	TRBV4-2
CASSWGGVTDTQYF	TGTGCCAGTAGTTGGGGAGGGGTAACAGATACGCAGTATTTT	TRBD2	.	TRBJ2-3	TRBV19
CASSYSPYEQYF	TGTGCCAGCAGCTACAGCCCCTACGAGCAGTACTTC	.	.	TRBJ2-7	TRBV2
CASSPGTGINEQFF	TGTGCCAGCAGTCCAGGGACAGGGATCAATGAGCAGTTCTTC	TRBD1	.	TRBJ2-1	TRBV27
CASSLAGGSSYNEQFF	TGTGCCAGCAGCTTGGCTGGCGGGAGCTCCTACAATGAGCAGTTCTTC	TRBD2	.	TRBJ2-1	TRBV5-4
CASRYDRTSYTGELFF	TGTGCCAGCAGATACGACCGGACTAGCTACACCGGGGAGCTGTTTTTT	TRBD2	.	TRBJ2-2	TRBV5-6
CASSKGVRGYGYTF	TGTGCCAGCAGCAAAGGGGTCAGGGGCTATGGCTACACCTTC	.	.	TRBJ1-2	TRBV21-1
CAWVGRSTDTQYF	TGTGCCTGGGTTGGCCGTAGCACAGATACGCAGTATTTT	.	.	TRBJ2-3	TRBV30
CASKGQGTPEQYF	TGTGCCAGCAAGGGACAGGGAACCCCCGAGCAGTACTTC	TRBD1	.	TRBJ2-7	TRBV6-5
CSVETGTGVQETQYF	TGCAGCGTTGAGACCGGGACGGGAGTCCAAGAGACCCAGTACTTC	.	once	TRBJ2-5	TRBV29-1
CASSHATSGRYEQYF	TGCGCCAGCAGCCATGCAACTAGCGGGAGGTACGAGCAGTACTTC	TRBD2	once	TRBJ2-7	TRBV5-1
CASSLGASLMNTEAFF	TGTGCCAGCAGCTTGGGGGCCTCCCTTATGAACACTGAAGCTTTCTTT	.	.	TRBJ1-1	TRBV2
CAISISYEQYF	TGTGCCATCAGTATATCTTACGAGCAGTACTTC	.	.	TRBJ2-7	TRBV10-3
CASEAEETQYF	TGTGCCAGCGAAGCGGAAGAGACCCAGTACTTC	.	.	TRBJ2-5	TRBV2
CASSRAGSSHEQYF	TGTGCCAGCTCTCGAGCCGGGAGCTCCCACGAGCAGTACTTC	.	.	TRBJ2-7	TRBV11-3
CASGLEGGNYGYTF	TGTGCCAGTGGTCTCGAGGGAGGGAACTATGGCTACACCTTC	.	.	TRBJ1-2	TRBV19
CASSLYWTSGGGTGELFF	TGTGCCAGCAGCTTATACTGGACTAGCGGGGGGGGTACCGGGGAGCTGTTTTTT	TRBD2	.	TRBJ2-2	TRBV9
CASSVRAGFTEAFF	TGTGCCAGCAGCGTAAGGGCAGGGTTCACTGAAGCTTTCTTT	.	.	TRBJ1-1	TRBV9
CASSPGGYEQYF	TGTGCCAGCTCCCCCGGGGGCTACGAGCAGTACTTC	.	.	TRBJ2-7	TRBV18
CASTEPPGQEGWQPQHF	TGTGCCAGTACCGAGCCCCCGGGACAGGAAGGTTGGCAGCCCCAGCATTTT	TRBD1	.	TRBJ1-5	TRBV19
CASSPDFDSLRSGNTIYF	TGTGCCAGCTCACCAGACTTCGACAGCCTACGATCTGGAAACACCATATATTTT	.	.	TRBJ1-3	TRBV18
CAWSERAGWYSPLHF	TGTGCCTGGAGTGAAAGGGCAGGGTGGTATTCACCCCTCCACTTT	.	.	TRBJ1-6	TRBV30
CASSLKGERRQGLNYGYTF	TGTGCCAGCAGTTTAAAAGGGGAACGGCGACAGGGTCTAAACTATGGCTACACCTTC	TRBD1	.	TRBJ1-2	TRBV27
CASEAAGAAYETQYF	TGTGCCAGCGAAGCCGCGGGAGCCGCTTACGAGACCCAGTACTTC	TRBD2	.	TRBJ2-5	TRBV6-6
CASSNPGSLYGYTF	TGTGCCAGCAGCAATCCGGGGAGCCTCTATGGCTACACCTTC	.	.	TRBJ1-2	TRBV21-1
CASSLRQGAFSGDGYTF	TGTGCCAGCAGCTTACGACAGGGGGCTTTTTCCGGTGATGGCTACACCTTC	TRBD1	.	TRBJ1-2	TRBV5-6
CASSQEAPDRVGEKLFF	TGCGCCAGCAGCCAAGAGGCACCCGACAGGGTTGGTGAAAAACTGTTTTTT	TRBD1	.	TRBJ1-4	TRBV4-1
CAWSLQVVNQPQHF	TGTGCCTGGAGCTTACAGGTCGTCAATCAGCCCCAGCATTTT	.	.	TRBJ1-5	TRBV30
CASSLVSDTQYF	TGTGCCAGCAGCTTAGTTTCTGATACGCAGTATTTT	.	.	TRBJ2-3	TRBV11-2
CASSRGQTNNQPQHF	TGTGCCAGCAGTCGTGGACAGACAAACAATCAGCCCCAGCATTTT	.	.	TRBJ1-5	TRBV6-1
CASSVGGTAGNTIYF	TGTGCCAGCAGCGTAGGCGGAACCGCCGGAAACACCATATATTTT	.	.	TRBJ1-3	TRBV9
CASSLAGSTYEQYF	TGTGCCAGCAGCTTAGCGGGCTCGACCTACGAGCAGTACTTC	.	.	TRBJ2-7	TRBV5-6
CAWGTGLSYEQYF	TGTGCCTGGGGGACAGGGCTCTCCTACGAGCAGTACTTC	TRBD1	.	TRBJ2-7	TRBV30
CASSPGGAGKGNGYTF	TGTGCCAGCAGCCCGGGGGGGGCAGGGAAAGGGAATGGCTACACCTTC	.	.	TRBJ1-2	TRBV7-8